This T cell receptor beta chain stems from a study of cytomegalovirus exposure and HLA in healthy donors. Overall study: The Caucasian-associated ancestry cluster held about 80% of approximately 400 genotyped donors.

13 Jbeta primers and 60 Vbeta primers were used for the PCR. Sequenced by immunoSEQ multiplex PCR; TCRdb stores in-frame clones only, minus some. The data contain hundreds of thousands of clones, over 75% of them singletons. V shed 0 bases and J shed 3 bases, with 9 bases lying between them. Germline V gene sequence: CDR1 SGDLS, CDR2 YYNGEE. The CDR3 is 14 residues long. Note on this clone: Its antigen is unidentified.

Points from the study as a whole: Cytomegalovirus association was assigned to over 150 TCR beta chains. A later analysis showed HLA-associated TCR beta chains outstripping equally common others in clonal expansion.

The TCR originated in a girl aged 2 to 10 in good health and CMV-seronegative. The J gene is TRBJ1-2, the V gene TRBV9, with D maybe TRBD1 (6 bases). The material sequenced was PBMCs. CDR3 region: CASSVGQEHYGYTF. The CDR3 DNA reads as TGTGCCAGCAGCGTAGGACAGGAGCACTATGGCTACACCTTC.